The present entry profiles one TCR beta chain with its context. Its antigen is unidentified. Profiling relied on immunoSEQ multiplex PCR, and the TCRdb table lists in-frame clones only, not all of them. The table has about 15,000 clones, almost 97% seen once; the top ten hold about 0.6%. The data are from a study of monozygotic twins with cystic fibrosis. Whole-study context: Libraries were built from roughly 2.8 micrograms of fragmented DNA using about 16 PCR cycles.

Whole-study findings and limits: The repertoire was suggested to be naive-dominated, clonality median around 0.01. Co-twins had the most similar V usage for 13 of 16 pairs, J for 8. Age, concordance and disease severity did not associate with shared CDR3 numbers.

The CDR3 runs 15 residues. Germline values: CDR1 SNHLY, CDR2 FYNNEI. The ends were cut back, 2 bases at V and 5 bases at J, with 15 bases in the middle. The TCR originated in a girl aged 2 to 9 with cystic fibrosis. V is TRBV2 and J is TRBJ1-2; a possible D gene is TRBD1 (5 bases). Sequencing used blood. The chain's CDR3 is CASSERGQVGYGYTF. As DNA, the CDR3 is TGTGCCAGCAGTGAAAGGGGCCAGGTTGGGTATGGCTACACCTTC.